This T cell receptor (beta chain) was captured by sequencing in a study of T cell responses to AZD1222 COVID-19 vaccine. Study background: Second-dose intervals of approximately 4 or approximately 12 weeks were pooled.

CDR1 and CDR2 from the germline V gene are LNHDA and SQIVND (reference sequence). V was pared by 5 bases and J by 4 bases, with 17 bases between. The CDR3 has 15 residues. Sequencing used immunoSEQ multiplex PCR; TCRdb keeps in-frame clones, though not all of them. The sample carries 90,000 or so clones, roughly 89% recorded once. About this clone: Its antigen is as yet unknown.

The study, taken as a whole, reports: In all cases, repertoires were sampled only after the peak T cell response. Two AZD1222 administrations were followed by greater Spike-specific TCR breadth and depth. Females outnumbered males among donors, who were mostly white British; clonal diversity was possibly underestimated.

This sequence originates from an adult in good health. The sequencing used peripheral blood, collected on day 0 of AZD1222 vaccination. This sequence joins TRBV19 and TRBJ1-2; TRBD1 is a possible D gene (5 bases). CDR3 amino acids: CASSQNRRGSYGYTF. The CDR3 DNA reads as TGTGCCAGTAGTCAAAATAGACGGGGCTCCTATGGCTACACCTTC.